These 2 T cell receptor beta chains were sequenced from one sample in a study of T cell repertoires in cytomegalovirus infection. These receptors are not linked to any known antigen. TCRdb re-called the reads through MiXCR, storing one row per CDR3 protein. Of fewer than 850,000 distinct CDR3 sequences listed, 25% to 35% are singletons. This sample comprised cultured CD8+ T cells from PBMCs, obtained from culture after CMV antigen stimulation. Every receptor here comes from a human donor in good health (CMV status not recorded). Some clones in this sample may be carry-over from other donors' samples.

The chain recombines TRBV19 with TRBJ1-1; TRBD1 agrees at 10 bases. The CDR3 has 14 amino acids. The germline gives CDR1 LNHDA, CDR2 SQIVND (reference sequence). J was trimmed by 11 bases and V by 3 bases; bases with no gene match: 9. The CDR3 region has the DNA TGTGCCAGTAGTATCGGGGGACAGGGGAGTGGCGCTTTCTTT. As protein: CASSIGGQGSGAFF.

This clonotype was seen more than once but under ten times. The rearrangement links TRBV10-3 to TRBJ2-2; no definite D call. CDR3 length: 14 amino acids. The germline V and J ends were trimmed by 6 bases and 0 bases, with 8 bases remaining between them. CDR1 ENHRY and CDR2 SYGVKD come from the germline V gene. The CDR3 DNA reads as TGTGCCATCAGATGGCAGACGAACACCGGGGAGCTGTTTTTT. Amino acids: CAIRWQTNTGELFF.